This TCR beta chain was profiled in a study of T and B cells in COVID-19 patients. Background on the study: Peripheral blood came from COVID-19 patients with active infection or after recovery.

Germline V gives CDR1 LNHDA, CDR2 SQIVND (reference sequence). The V end was cut by 2 bases, the J end by 7 bases, with 12 bases between. The CDR3 totals 13 residues. Each TRB amplification used about 250-550 ng of genomic DNA from blood. TRB rearrangements were amplified by multiplex PCR with BIOMED2 TRB-A/B primers. TCRdb passed the multiplex PCR reads through MiXCR, listing each CDR3 protein once. The table shows more than 15,000 distinct CDR3 sequences, with 27% occurring only once. This clonotype is labeled medium-sized. The sequencing input was blood. The receptor's source is a human donor who had recovered from COVID-19. The chain is built from TRBV19 and TRBJ2-7, with D unresolved. This CDR3 is CASSITPFKEQYF. CDR3 nucleotides: TGTGCCAGTAGTATAACCCCATTTAAAGAGCAGTACTTC.